Each of the 8 T cell receptor beta chains below was sequenced from the same sample in a study of cytomegalovirus exposure and HLA in healthy donors. PCR primers comprised 60 Vbeta and 13 Jbeta primers. Produced via immunoSEQ multiplex PCR; TCRdb's table is partial and in-frame only. This table holds 150,000 to 200,000 clones, more than 80% found once. What was sequenced was PBMCs. The receptors stem from a woman between 18 and 29 years old in good health and CMV-seropositive.

The genes are TRBV5-1 and TRBJ1-1; D uncertain. V dropped 2 bases and J dropped 2 bases, with 16 bases sitting between them. Germline CDR1 is SGHRS and CDR2 is YFSETQ. CDR3 size: 16 residues. CDR3 sequence: CASSLLGTTRNTEAFF. The CDR3 DNA reads TGCGCCAGCAGCTTATTGGGCACAACAAGAAACACTGAAGCTTTCTTT.

The genes are TRBV4-3 and TRBJ1-4; 8 positions agree with TRBD1. Unmatched junction bases numbered 7, after V lost 2 bases and J lost 8 bases. CDR1 LGHNA and CDR2 YSLEER come from the germline V gene. The CDR3 contains 15 residues. CDR3 sequence (DNA): TGCGCCAGCAGCCAATTAACAGGGGGTGGCGAAAAACTGTTTTTT. Translation gives CASSQLTGGGEKLFF.

The V gene is TRBV6-4, the J gene TRBJ2-2; D is ambiguous. The V gene's germline CDR1 is MRHNA and CDR2 SNTAGT. V shed 7 bases and J shed 2 bases, with 11 bases lying between them. CDR3 size: 14 residues. The chain's CDR3 is CASTPHPNTGELFF. CDR3 sequence (DNA): TGTGCCAGCACCCCACATCCCAACACCGGGGAGCTGTTTTTT.

The chain has TRBV2 and TRBJ2-7, with D possibly being TRBD1 (6 bases). The V end lost 5 bases, the J end lost 12 bases, and 26 bases lay between the germline ends. This CDR3 contains 15 residues. CDR1 and CDR2 from the germline V gene are SNHLY and FYNNEI. CDR3 DNA: TGTGCCAGCAGTAGCCAGACAGGCGCTTTTGAAAGGCTGTACTTC. Translated: CASSSQTGAFERLYF.

This clone was seen just once. The same CDR3 is also encoded by other DNA sequences in this sample. The genes are TRBV7-9 and TRBJ1-1, with TRBD1 as a possible D gene (5 bases). The germline gives CDR1 SEHNR, CDR2 FQNEAQ (reference sequence). This CDR3 is built from 13 residues. The V end lost 6 bases, the J end lost 1 base, and 9 bases lay between the germline ends. The CDR3 here is CASSLTGNTEAFF. The DNA of the CDR3 is TGTGCCAGCAGTCTAACAGGGAACACTGAAGCTTTCTTT.

This clone was observed a few times. V and J are TRBV7-8 and TRBJ1-1; the D gene is possibly TRBD1 (5 bases). V lost 5 bases and J 5 bases, leaving 12 bases between the germline ends. Germline V gene data show CDR1 as SGHVS and CDR2 as FQNEAQ. CDR3 length: 13 amino acids. CDR3 nucleotides: TGTGCCAGCAGCCGGGGGAGTGGGACTGAAGCTTTCTTT. Encoded protein: CASSRGSGTEAFF. Variable domain in full (rest from reference TRBV7-8 and TRBJ1-1): GAGVSQSPRYKVAKRGQDVALRCDPISGHVSLFWYQQALGQGPEFLTYFQNEAQLDKSGLPSDRFFAERPEGSVSTLKIQRTQQEDSAVYLCASSRGSGTEAFFGQGTRLTVV.

The count of this clone is one. This sequence joins TRBV28 and TRBJ2-7; D might be TRBD2 (5 bases). Deletions cut 2 bases from V and 6 bases from J, with 8 bases between. The germline CDR1 and CDR2 sequences are MDHEN and SYDVKM. The CDR3 sequence is 12 residues long. The CDR3 here is CASSLGGAEQYF. CDR3 bases: TGTGCCAGCAGTTTAGGAGGTGCCGAGCAGTACTTC.

The chain uses TRBV15 and TRBJ2-5; 11 bases agree with TRBD1. V shed 3 bases, J shed 0 bases, and the junction held 6 bases outside the gene matches. The germline V gene has CDR1 LNHNV and CDR2 YYDKDF (reference sequence). The CDR3 spans 17 residues. The CDR3 DNA follows: TGTGCCACCAGCAGTGACGGGACAGGGGGAAACCAAGAGACCCAGTACTTC. Protein: CATSSDGTGGNQETQYF.